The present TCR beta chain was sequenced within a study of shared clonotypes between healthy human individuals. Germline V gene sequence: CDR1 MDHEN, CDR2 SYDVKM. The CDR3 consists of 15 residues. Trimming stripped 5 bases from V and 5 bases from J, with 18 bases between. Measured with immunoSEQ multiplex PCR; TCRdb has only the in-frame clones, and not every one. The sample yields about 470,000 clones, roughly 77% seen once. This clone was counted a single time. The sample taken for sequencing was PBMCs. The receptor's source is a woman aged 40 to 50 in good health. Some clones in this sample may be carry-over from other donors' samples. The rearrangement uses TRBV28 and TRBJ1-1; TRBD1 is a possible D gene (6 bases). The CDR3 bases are TGTGCCAGCAGTACCCTCGGGGGGCTGTGGACTGAAGCTTTCTTT. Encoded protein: CASSTLGGLWTEAFF.